The 24 T cell receptor beta chains below were found in one sample sequenced in a study of post-analysis software for immune sequencing data. Study-level results: Higher frequency in patients than in controls was seen for roughly five TRBV segments, with TRBV5-6, TRBV5-1 and TRBV20-1 among them.

Unique molecular identifiers featured in each of the TCR beta cDNA libraries. One entry per CDR3 protein, called by TCRdb with MiXCR from the PCR reads. The profile shows about 760,000 distinct CDR3 sequences, 25% to 30% of them singletons. No cognate antigen is known for these TCRs. The specimen was blood. The receptors shown here come from a girl aged 5-17 years with multiple sclerosis.

V is TRBV6-5 and J is TRBJ2-7; 9 bases fit TRBD2. This CDR3 has 17 residues. CDR1 MNHEY and CDR2 SVGAGI come from the germline V gene. V was pared by 0 bases and J by 6 bases, with 12 bases of the junction left unmatched. The CDR3 DNA follows: TGTGCCAGCAGTTACTCGATGGATGGCGGGAGGGCCGGCGAGCAGTACTTC. As protein: CASSYSMDGGRAGEQYF.

There are a few counts of this clonotype. CDR3 residues: CSASWGYGANVLTF. DNA of the CDR3: TGCAGTGCTAGTTGGGGGTATGGGGCCAACGTCCTGACTTTC. The chain employs TRBV20-1 and TRBJ2-6; TRBD1 or TRBD2 may be the D gene (5 bases each). The CDR3 has 14 residues. Trimming left V 3 bases short and J 3 bases short, with 9 bases between. Germline loops: CDR1 DFQATT, CDR2 SNEGSKA (reference sequence).

The chain recombines TRBV5-1 with TRBJ1-1; D gene unclear. CDR1 is SGHRS and CDR2 is YFSETQ in the germline V gene. The V gene lost 0 bases and the J gene lost 2 bases, with 5 bases spanning the gap. The CDR3 loop spans 13 amino acids. The DNA for the CDR3 is TGCGCCAGCAGCTTGGGGTATAACACTGAAGCTTTCTTT. Protein sequence: CASSLGYNTEAFF.

In this sample, this clonotype turned up many times. This rearrangement joins TRBV4-3 to TRBJ2-1; D is perhaps TRBD2 (5 bases). In germline, CDR1 is LGHNA, CDR2 YSLEER. V lost 0 bases and J lost 6, with 12 bases in between. CDR3 length equals 15 residues. CDR3 DNA sequence: TGCGCCAGCAGCCAAGATCGAAGCGGTCGCAATGAGCAGTTCTTC. This encodes CASSQDRSGRNEQFF.

This clonotype has only a few counts. A much larger clone lies a single base off, so this may be a read error. The chain joins TRBV7-2 to TRBJ1-2; no reliable D call. The CDR3 covers 13 residues. Germline V gene data show CDR1 as SGHTA and CDR2 as FQGNSA. V lost 2 bases and J lost 8, with 12 bases in between. CDR3 region: CASSLSGRPGYTF. The CDR3 DNA reads TGTGCCAGCAGCTTAAGTGGGAGGCCCGGCTACACCTTC. Based on the CDR3 plus reference TRBV7-2 and TRBJ1-2, the full variable domain is GAGVSQSPSNKVTEKGKDVELRCDPISGHTALYWYRQSLGQGLEFLIYFQGNSAPDKSGLPSDRFSAERTGGSVSTLTIQRTQQEDSAVYLCASSLSGRPGYTFGSGTRLTVV.

V is TRBV10-2 and J is TRBJ2-1; no clear D. Trimming left V 2 bases short and J 9 bases short, with 11 bases between. This CDR3 contains 13 residues. Germline V gives CDR1 WSHSY, CDR2 SAAADI. The CDR3, as DNA: TGCGCCAGCAGTGAGGTCCTCTCGAGTGAGCAGTTCTTC. Protein product: CASSEVLSSEQFF.

V and J are TRBV28 and TRBJ1-2; D might be TRBD1 (5 bases). Per germline, CDR1 MDHEN and CDR2 SYDVKM. This CDR3 has 17 amino acids. The V end lost 5 bases, the J end lost 2 bases, and 21 bases lay between the germline ends. The CDR3 sequence is CASSTSAGIPRNYGYTF. Written as DNA, the CDR3 is TGTGCCAGCAGTACCTCCGCAGGGATTCCTCGAAACTATGGCTACACCTTC.

This chain uses TRBV2 with TRBJ2-6, with D uncertain. The germline V gene encodes CDR1 SNHLY and CDR2 FYNNEI. The CDR3 extends over 16 amino acids. V lost 6 bases and J 4 bases, leaving 16 bases between the germline ends. The CDR3 region has the DNA TGTGCCAGCAGCCCCAGCCTGGGATCGGGGGCCAACGTCCTGACTTTC. Protein sequence: CASSPSLGSGANVLTF.

This clonotype was detected only a few times. The V and J genes are TRBV19 and TRBJ2-1; 10 nucleotides agree with TRBD1. V was pared by 4 bases and J by 6 bases, with 9 bases of the junction left unmatched. CDR3 length: 16 residues. Germline assignment: CDR1 LNHDA and CDR2 SQIVND (reference sequence). This CDR3 reads CASSTDRDRGLNEQFF. CDR3 coding DNA: TGTGCCAGTAGTACCGACCGGGACAGGGGCCTCAATGAGCAGTTCTTC. Using reference TRBV19 and TRBJ2-1 for the parts outside the CDR3, the full variable domain is DGGITQSPKYLFRKEGQNVTLSCEQNLNHDAMYWYRQDPGQGLRLIYYSQIVNDFQKGDIAEGYSVSREKKESFPLTVTSAQKNPTAFYLCASSTDRDRGLNEQFFGPGTRLTVL.

Only a few counts were recorded for this clonotype. The V and J genes are TRBV20-1 and TRBJ2-7; a possible D gene is TRBD2 (5 bases). The germline gives CDR1 DFQATT, CDR2 SNEGSKA (reference sequence). Trimming shortened V by 6 bases and J by 3 bases, and 15 bases separated the two germline ends. CDR3 length equals 13 residues. CDR3: CSAHKSGSYEQYF. The DNA for the CDR3 is TGCAGTGCCCACAAAAGCGGAAGCTACGAGCAGTACTTC.

Details on this clonotype: A much larger clone lies one base from this, so it may be a read error. This chain joins TRBV29-1 and TRBJ2-1; 10 bases fit TRBD2. Germline-derived CDR1 and CDR2 are SQVTM and ANQGSEA. V shed 7 bases, J shed 4 bases, and the junction held 7 bases outside the gene matches. The CDR3 contains 14 residues. The CDR3 region has the DNA TGCAGCGGGGAAGAGCGGGGGGGGTACAATGAGCAGTTCTTC. It codes for CSGEERGGYNEQFF.

This clonotype was seen ten or more times. The CDR3 spells CASSDPVAGEGEQFF. DNA for the CDR3: TGCGCCAGCAGCGATCCCGTAGCGGGGGAAGGTGAGCAGTTCTTC. V usage is TRBV5-1 and J usage is TRBJ2-1, with 9 bases lining up with TRBD2. The V gene end was trimmed by 4 bases and the J gene end by 9 bases; junction bases not matched to a gene: 11. The CDR3 is made up of 15 amino acids. The germline V gene encodes CDR1 SGHRS and CDR2 YFSETQ.

This clonotype appeared many times. This sequence joins TRBV4-3 and TRBJ2-5, with D perhaps given as TRBD1 or TRBD2 (5 bases each). The V gene's germline CDR1 is LGHNA and CDR2 YSLEER. V lost 0 bases to trimming and J lost 2 bases, with 10 bases between them. The CDR3 has 15 amino acids. The CDR3 spells CASSQEARGQETQYF. CDR3 nucleotides: TGCGCCAGCAGCCAAGAAGCGAGGGGACAAGAGACCCAGTACTTC.

This clonotype has more than one count but fewer than ten. This chain uses TRBV13 with TRBJ2-7, with a tentative D call TRBD2 (6 bases). Germline loops: CDR1 PRHDT, CDR2 FYEKMQ (reference sequence). The CDR3 runs 15 residues. The ends were cut back, 1 base at V and 3 bases at J, with 13 bases in the middle. The CDR3 region is CASSLVYPGDYEQYF. CDR3 nucleotides: TGTGCCAGCAGCTTAGTTTATCCGGGAGACTACGAGCAGTACTTC. The full variable domain, in which reference TRBV13 and TRBJ2-7 provide the parts outside the CDR3, is AAGVIQSPRHLIKEKRETATLKCYPIPRHDTVYWYQQGPGQDPQFLISFYEKMQSDKGSIPDRFSAQQFSDYHSELNMSSLELGDSALYFCASSLVYPGDYEQYFGPGTRLTVT.

The chain couples TRBV5-1 to TRBJ2-3; D is ambiguous. From germline, CDR1 is SGHRS and CDR2 YFSETQ. The CDR3 spans 14 residues. Trimming removed 0 bases at V and 3 bases at J, with 8 bases between. CDR3 bases: TGCGCCAGCAGCTTGGTATTTGGAACAGATACGCAGTATTTT. Translated, it gives CASSLVFGTDTQYF.

The rearrangement joins TRBV12-5 to TRBJ2-3, with D possibly matching TRBD2 (5 bases). V lost 6 bases to trimming and J lost 1 base, with 8 bases between them. This CDR3 spans 13 amino acids. Germline V gene lookup returns CDR1 LGHNT and CDR2 FRNRAP. The CDR3 loop is CASGAGGTDTQYF. Here the CDR3 DNA reads TGTGCTAGTGGGGCCGGGGGCACAGATACGCAGTATTTT.

The V and J genes are TRBV7-8 and TRBJ2-3; D is undetermined. Germline values: CDR1 SGHVS, CDR2 FQNEAQ. The CDR3 spans 15 residues. The V gene lost 7 bases and the J gene lost 6 bases, with 20 bases spanning the gap. The DNA of the CDR3 is TGTGCCAGCACCTGGTTAGAGACGGCATTCGATACGCAGTATTTT. Translated, it gives CASTWLETAFDTQYF. The full variable domain, its missing parts supplied by reference TRBV7-8 and TRBJ2-3, is GAGVSQSPRYKVAKRGQDVALRCDPISGHVSLFWYQQALGQGPEFLTYFQNEAQLDKSGLPSDRFFAERPEGSVSTLKIQRTQQEDSAVYLCASTWLETAFDTQYFGPGTRLTVL.

J is TRBJ2-4 and V is TRBV4-3; 10 positions match TRBD2. The J call may be mistaken, given a closer DNA end match to TRBJ2-7. The CDR3 loop spans 16 amino acids. CDR1 is LGHNA and CDR2 is YSLEER in the germline V gene. CDR3 DNA: TGCGCCAGCAGCCAAGAAGGGCTAGCGGGAGTAGGCGAGCAGTACTTC. Protein sequence: CASSQEGLAGVGEQYF.

The sample holds a few counts of this clonotype. The chain employs TRBV29-1 and TRBJ2-3; D is ambiguous. The germline V gene has CDR1 SQVTM and CDR2 ANQGSEA. CDR3 length: 14 amino acids. The V and J ends lost 7 bases and 1 base respectively, with 15 bases between them. The chain's CDR3 is CSARGSRGTDTQYF. The DNA of the CDR3 is TGCAGCGCCCGCGGCTCACGAGGCACAGATACGCAGTATTTT.

The V gene is TRBV3-1, the J gene TRBJ2-1, with D possibly being TRBD1 (5 bases). Trimming removed 1 base from V and 11 bases from J, with 12 bases in between. CDR1 and CDR2 from the germline V gene are LGHDT and YNNKEL (reference sequence). The CDR3 loop spans 13 amino acids. The CDR3 nucleotides are TGTGCCAGCAGCCAAGTTGGCAGGACACAGCAGTTCTTC. Amino acid sequence: CASSQVGRTQQFF.

The chain is built from TRBV29-1 and TRBJ2-3; 15 bases fit TRBD2. This CDR3 has 16 amino acids. With 6 bases clipped from V and 8 bases from J, the junction kept 12 bases outside the gene matches. Germline V lookup: CDR1 SQVTM, CDR2 ANQGSEA. DNA of the CDR3: TGCAGCGTACCCGGACTAGCGGGGGGGCCTATGGGTACGCAGTATTTT. It is translated as CSVPGLAGGPMGTQYF.

The rearrangement links TRBV4-2 to TRBJ2-3; 10 bases are shared with TRBD2. CDR1 and CDR2 (germline): LGHNA, YNFKEQ. Trimming at V came to 2 bases and at J to 4 bases, leaving 6 bases not matched to a gene. This CDR3 has 16 amino acids. The CDR3 nucleotides read TGTGCCAGCAGCCAAAGCAGCGGGGGGGCATCAGATACGCAGTATTTT. Its translation is CASSQSSGGASDTQYF.

The genes are TRBV20-1 and TRBJ1-5, with a tentative D call TRBD1 (6 bases). The CDR3 totals 19 residues. Trimming took off 1 base at V and 4 bases at J, with 26 bases between the two ends. Germline CDR1 DFQATT, CDR2 SNEGSKA (reference sequence). CDR3 region: CSARVDITGTGGRNQPQHF. The CDR3 nucleotides are TGCAGTGCTAGAGTAGATATTACGGGAACGGGGGGGCGGAATCAGCCCCAGCATTTT.

The rearrangement links TRBV7-7 to TRBJ2-1; D may correspond to TRBD1 or TRBD2 (5 bases each). The CDR3 covers 13 residues. The V gene lost 11 bases and the J gene lost 4 bases, with 15 bases spanning the gap. Germline V gives CDR1 SSHAT, CDR2 FNYEAQ (reference sequence). The CDR3 sequence is CARGDARYNEQFF. The CDR3 DNA sequence: TGTGCCCGAGGGGACGCCCGTTACAATGAGCAGTTCTTC.